A selection of T cell receptor beta chains follows, all from one sample in a study of cytomegalovirus exposure and HLA in healthy donors. Clones were sequenced by immunoSEQ multiplex PCR, and TCRdb holds only the in-frame ones, with some missing. The data hold about 140,000 clones, with 70% to 75% observed a single time. What was sequenced was PBMCs. The receptor set was obtained from a woman in her thirties or forties in good health and CMV-seronegative. Each CDR3 is given without its conserved first and last residue. The D gene is left open where the match is weak. Rows may omit the clone size; those that give it use once, few, many or a size class.

CDR3 protein: ASSVTIMNTEAF
J gene: TRBJ1-1
clone size: .
V gene: TRBV6-5
D gene: .

CDR3 protein: ASSPGRINYGYT
J gene: TRBJ1-2
clone size: .
V gene: TRBV9
D gene: .

CDR3 protein: ASSPPGTMEAF
J gene: TRBJ1-1
clone size: .
V gene: TRBV5-4
D gene: .

CDR3 protein: ASSEVMNTEAF
J gene: TRBJ1-1
clone size: .
V gene: TRBV6-1
D gene: .

CDR3 protein: ASSLIRTGDTDTQY
J gene: TRBJ2-3
clone size: .
V gene: TRBV5-5
D gene: TRBD1

CDR3 protein: ASSLHGQDNQPQH
J gene: TRBJ1-5
clone size: .
V gene: TRBV4-1
D gene: TRBD1

CDR3 protein: ASSVEERTYEQY
J gene: TRBJ2-7
clone size: .
V gene: TRBV9
D gene: .

CDR3 protein: ASSEGAGNTIY
J gene: TRBJ1-3
clone size: .
V gene: TRBV27
D gene: .

CDR3 protein: ASGGRDEQF
J gene: TRBJ2-1
clone size: .
V gene: TRBV28
D gene: TRBD2

CDR3 protein: ASANGGVVEQF
J gene: TRBJ2-1
clone size: .
V gene: TRBV19
D gene: .

CDR3 protein: ASSQVWVRDRVYEQY
J gene: TRBJ2-7
clone size: few
V gene: TRBV4-1
D gene: TRBD1

CDR3 protein: ASSRLAGGQETQY
J gene: TRBJ2-5
clone size: once
V gene: TRBV2
D gene: TRBD2

CDR3 protein: ASSSSGTGRSPLH
J gene: TRBJ1-6
clone size: .
V gene: TRBV27
D gene: TRBD1

CDR3 protein: ASSEGAFRETQY
J gene: TRBJ2-5
clone size: .
V gene: TRBV9
D gene: TRBD1

CDR3 protein: ASSESGGGELF
J gene: TRBJ2-2
clone size: .
V gene: TRBV2
D gene: .

CDR3 protein: AGGVHEQY
J gene: TRBJ2-7
clone size: .
V gene: TRBV9
D gene: .

CDR3 protein: ASSPGGGFGYT
J gene: TRBJ1-2
clone size: .
V gene: TRBV28
D gene: .

CDR3 protein: ASSPPLAGGSNEQF
J gene: TRBJ2-1
clone size: .
V gene: TRBV18
D gene: TRBD2

CDR3 protein: ASSQVGQVNTGELF
J gene: TRBJ2-2
clone size: few
V gene: TRBV4-1
D gene: TRBD1

CDR3 protein: ASMTDTGNSPLH
J gene: TRBJ1-6
clone size: few
V gene: TRBV6-1
D gene: .

CDR3 protein: ASSVIGQGTEAF
J gene: TRBJ1-1
clone size: .
V gene: TRBV9
D gene: TRBD1

CDR3 protein: ASSGAGKGNTIY
J gene: TRBJ1-3
clone size: .
V gene: TRBV6-1
D gene: .

CDR3 protein: ASSPPGRDQPQH
J gene: TRBJ1-5
clone size: .
V gene: TRBV18
D gene: .

CDR3 protein: ASLGQFAKNIQY
J gene: TRBJ2-4
clone size: few
V gene: TRBV5-6
D gene: .

CDR3 protein: ASSPGTHNEQF
J gene: TRBJ2-1
clone size: .
V gene: TRBV5-6
D gene: .

CDR3 protein: ASSLLGAGETDTQY
J gene: TRBJ2-3
clone size: .
V gene: TRBV28
D gene: .

CDR3 protein: NTYRESNEKLF
J gene: TRBJ1-4
clone size: .
V gene: TRBV29-1
D gene: .

CDR3 protein: ASSEGRAGGYLGNEQF
J gene: TRBJ2-1
clone size: .
V gene: TRBV5-6
D gene: TRBD2

CDR3 protein: ASSSHGPGGAEQF
J gene: TRBJ2-1
clone size: once
V gene: TRBV7-2
D gene: .

CDR3 protein: ASSLGVFLGGGAYNEQF
J gene: TRBJ2-1
clone size: once
V gene: TRBV7-9
D gene: .

CDR3 protein: ACSQDVTGVDGYT
J gene: TRBJ1-2
clone size: .
V gene: TRBV4-3
D gene: .

CDR3 protein: ASSRTGGVGAEAF
J gene: TRBJ1-1
clone size: .
V gene: TRBV5-1
D gene: .

CDR3 protein: ASSARTGVNEQF
J gene: TRBJ2-1
clone size: .
V gene: TRBV2
D gene: TRBD1

CDR3 protein: ASSLTTGQGAIRF
J gene: TRBJ2-1
clone size: .
V gene: TRBV5-1
D gene: TRBD1

CDR3 protein: ASSRGQGTGAF
J gene: TRBJ1-1
clone size: .
V gene: TRBV5-1
D gene: TRBD1

CDR3 protein: ASSAGLGTGGNEKLF
J gene: TRBJ1-4
clone size: .
V gene: TRBV5-4
D gene: TRBD1

CDR3 protein: ASSTRETQY
J gene: TRBJ2-5
clone size: .
V gene: TRBV13
D gene: .

CDR3 protein: ASSFLVNNEQF
J gene: TRBJ2-1
clone size: .
V gene: TRBV28
D gene: .

CDR3 protein: ASSEQGTNEKLF
J gene: TRBJ1-4
clone size: .
V gene: TRBV2
D gene: .

CDR3 protein: ASSQGQGSTEAF
J gene: TRBJ1-1
clone size: .
V gene: TRBV11-2
D gene: TRBD1

CDR3 protein: ASSLGDGGTYGYT
J gene: TRBJ1-2
clone size: .
V gene: TRBV7-9
D gene: .

CDR3 protein: ASRSIGAQATDTQY
J gene: TRBJ2-3
clone size: .
V gene: TRBV19
D gene: .

CDR3 protein: ASSGETGVDEQF
J gene: TRBJ2-1
clone size: .
V gene: TRBV19
D gene: .

CDR3 protein: ASSSTGNTEAF
J gene: TRBJ1-1
clone size: few
V gene: TRBV7-9
D gene: .